This T cell receptor (beta chain) was sequenced during a study of OX40 agonist ivuxolimab in advanced cancers. The data were produced by immunoSEQ multiplex PCR, yet TCRdb's version contains in-frame clones alone and is incomplete. Here the sample spans just over 20,000 clones, 80% to 90% being singletons. V shed 5 bases and J 4 bases; nucleotides not matched to a gene: 14. CDR1 is LNHNV, CDR2 YYDKDF, per germline (reference sequence). This CDR3 has 17 residues. With baseline, cycle 4 day 1, and cycle 7 day 1 as timepoints, blood was sampled. The material was CD4+ or CD8+ T cells sorted from blood, obtained in a trial of the OX40 agonist ivuxolimab. The sequence was obtained from an adult with an advanced solid tumor such as melanoma, head and neck, liver or kidney cancer. This chain connects TRBV15 to TRBJ1-5; 7 nucleotides align to TRBD1. The CDR3 region is CATSGSTPGQRNQPQHF. The CDR3 coding sequence is TGTGCCACCAGCGGATCTACTCCGGGACAGCGAAATCAGCCCCAGCATTTT.